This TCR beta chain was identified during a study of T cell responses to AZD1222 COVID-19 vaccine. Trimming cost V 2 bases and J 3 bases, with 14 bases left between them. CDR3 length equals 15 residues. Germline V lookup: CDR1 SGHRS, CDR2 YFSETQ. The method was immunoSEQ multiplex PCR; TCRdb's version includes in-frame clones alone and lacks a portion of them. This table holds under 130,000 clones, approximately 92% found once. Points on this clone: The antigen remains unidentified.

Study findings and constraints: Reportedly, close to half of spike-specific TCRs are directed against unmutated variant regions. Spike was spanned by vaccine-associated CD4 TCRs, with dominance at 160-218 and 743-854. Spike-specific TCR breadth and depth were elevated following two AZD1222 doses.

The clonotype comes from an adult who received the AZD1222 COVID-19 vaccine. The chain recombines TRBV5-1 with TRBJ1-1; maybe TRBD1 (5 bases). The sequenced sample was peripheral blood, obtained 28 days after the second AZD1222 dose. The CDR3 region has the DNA TGCGCCAGCAGCTTTACGGGGACCGCCGACACTGAAGCTTTCTTT. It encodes CASSFTGTADTEAFF.